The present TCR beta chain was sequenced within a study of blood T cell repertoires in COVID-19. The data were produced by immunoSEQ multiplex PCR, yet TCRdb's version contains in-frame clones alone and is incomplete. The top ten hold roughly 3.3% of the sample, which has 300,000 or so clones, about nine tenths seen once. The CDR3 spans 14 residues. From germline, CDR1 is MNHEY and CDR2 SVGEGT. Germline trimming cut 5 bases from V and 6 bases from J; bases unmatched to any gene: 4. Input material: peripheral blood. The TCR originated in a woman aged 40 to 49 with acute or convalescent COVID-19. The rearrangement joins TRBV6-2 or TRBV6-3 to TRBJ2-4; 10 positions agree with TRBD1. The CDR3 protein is CASSAGTGVNIQYF. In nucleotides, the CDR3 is TGTGCCAGCAGTGCCGGGACAGGGGTAAACATTCAGTACTTC.